Each of the 8 T cell receptor beta chains below was sequenced from the same sample in a study of T cells in Graves' hyperthyroidism and ophthalmopathy. It was RNA transcripts that yielded the amplified TCR beta CDR3 regions. When the TCR CDR3 underwent first-round RT-PCR, the HTBI primer set was used. TCRdb ran MiXCR on the multiplex PCR reads and lists one entry per CDR3 protein. The table includes about 640,000 distinct CDR3 sequences, roughly 20% detected once. The sequenced sample consisted of blood. Receptor source: a man between 25 and 39 years old with Graves' ophthalmopathy.

V usage is TRBV7-2 and J usage is TRBJ2-2; the D gene is possibly TRBD1 (6 bases). Germline V lookup: CDR1 SGHTA, CDR2 FQGNSA. CDR3 length equals 18 residues. V lost 2 bases and J lost 6, with 22 bases in between. This CDR3 reads CASSLNQGLSGSAGELFF. The CDR3 region has the DNA TGTGCCAGCAGCTTAAATCAGGGGTTGTCTGGTAGCGCCGGGGAGCTGTTTTTT.

In its sample, this clonotype was seen a few times. V and J are TRBV7-3 and TRBJ2-3, with 7 bases lining up with TRBD1. The CDR3 extends over 15 amino acids. Germline trimming cut 5 bases from V and 3 bases from J; bases unmatched to any gene: 8. Per the germline V gene, CDR1 is SGHTA and CDR2 is FQGTGA. Here the CDR3 reads CASSARGQETDTQYF. The DNA for the CDR3 is TGTGCCAGCAGCGCAAGGGGGCAGGAGACAGATACGCAGTATTTT.

This sequence joins TRBV10-2 and TRBJ2-1; no firm D call. The CDR3 is 10 amino acids. The germline V gene has CDR1 WSHSY and CDR2 SAAADI. The V end was cut by 8 bases, the J end by 9 bases, with 8 bases between. CDR3 sequence: CASGSPEQFF. CDR3 in DNA: TGCGCCAGCGGCAGCCCTGAGCAGTTCTTC.

This rearrangement joins TRBV6-2 or TRBV6-3 to TRBJ2-5; D is undetermined. CDR1 is MNHEY, CDR2 SVGEGT, per germline. The CDR3 is 14 amino acids. The germline V and J ends were trimmed by 5 bases and 4 bases, with 14 bases remaining between them. In DNA form, the CDR3 reads TGTGCCAGCAGTCCGCCCCAGCTTGGAGAGACCCAGTACTTC. This translates into CASSPPQLGETQYF.

This chain joins TRBV7-2 and TRBJ2-5; TRBD2 matches at 8 bases. CDR1 and CDR2 (germline): SGHTA, FQGNSA. J was trimmed by 5 bases and V by 8 bases; bases with no gene match: 7. There are 13 residues in the CDR3. The DNA for the CDR3 is TGTGCCAGCGAACTAGCGGCTGGGGAGACCCAGTACTTC. Protein product: CASELAAGETQYF.

In its sample, this clonotype was seen a few times. V is TRBV7-9 and J is TRBJ1-4, with D maybe TRBD1 (5 bases). The germline V and J ends were trimmed by 0 bases and 8 bases, with 16 bases remaining between them. Germline values: CDR1 SEHNR, CDR2 FQNEAQ (reference sequence). This CDR3 is built from 16 residues. DNA for the CDR3: TGTGCCAGCAGCTTAGCGACGTCCGGGCAGGGAGAAAAACTGTTTTTT. Translated, it gives CASSLATSGQGEKLFF.

This clonotype was seen only a few times. The V and J genes are TRBV27 and TRBJ2-1, with 8 nucleotides matching TRBD1. CDR3 length: 13 residues. CDR1 and CDR2 (germline): MNHEY, SMNVEV (reference sequence). With 6 bases clipped from V and 14 bases from J, the junction kept 12 bases outside the gene matches. CDR3 residues: CASSLAQGAVEFF. CDR3 DNA: TGTGCCAGCAGCCTCGCGCAGGGGGCTGTGGAGTTCTTC.

This clonotype has a count of ten or more. V gene TRBV28 combines with J gene TRBJ2-1, with D possibly TRBD2 on 6 matching bases. Germline V gene lookup returns CDR1 MDHEN and CDR2 SYDVKM. V gave up 3 bases and J gave up 4 bases, with 19 bases separating them. The length of the CDR3 is 17 residues. CDR3 in amino acids: CASSFVGDSRGYNEQFF. CDR3 sequence (DNA): TGTGCCAGCAGTTTTGTCGGGGACTCCCGTGGTTACAATGAGCAGTTCTTC.